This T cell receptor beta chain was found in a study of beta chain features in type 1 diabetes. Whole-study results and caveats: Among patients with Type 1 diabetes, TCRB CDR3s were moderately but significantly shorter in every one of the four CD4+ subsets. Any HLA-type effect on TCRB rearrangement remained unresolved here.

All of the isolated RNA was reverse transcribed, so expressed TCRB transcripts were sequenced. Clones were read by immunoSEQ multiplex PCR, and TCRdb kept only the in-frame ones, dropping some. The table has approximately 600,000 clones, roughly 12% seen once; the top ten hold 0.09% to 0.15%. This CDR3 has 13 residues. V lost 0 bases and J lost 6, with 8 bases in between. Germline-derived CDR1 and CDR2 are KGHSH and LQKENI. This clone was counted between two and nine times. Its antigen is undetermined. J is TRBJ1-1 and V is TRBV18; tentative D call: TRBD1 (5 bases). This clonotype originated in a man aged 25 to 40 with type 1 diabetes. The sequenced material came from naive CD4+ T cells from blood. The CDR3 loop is CASSPPGQSEAFF. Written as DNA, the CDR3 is TGTGCCAGCTCACCACCGGGGCAGTCTGAAGCTTTCTTT.